Listed below are T cell receptor beta chains from one sample, sequenced in a study of blood T cell repertoires in COVID-19. TCRdb's table, derived via immunoSEQ multiplex PCR, lists solely in-frame clones and lacks some. The sample consists of some 130,000 clones, around 76% of them appearing once. What was sequenced was peripheral blood. The receptors here all came from a human donor in a cohort sampled during active COVID-19. Each CDR3 is given with its conserved first and last residue. Fields, in order: CDR3 length, D gene, V gene, clone size, J gene, CDR3 protein. A D gene is named only where the DNA matches it firmly. The size field is filled for only some rows; it gives once, few, many or a size class.

14,NA,TRBV27,NA,TRBJ2-5,CASSLSRSKETQYF
16,TRBD2,TRBV19,NA,TRBJ2-1,CASSPGLAGGSVEQFF
15,TRBD1,TRBV9,NA,TRBJ2-7,CASSAGQALSYEQYF
15,TRBD1,TRBV6-5,NA,TRBJ1-5,CASKNTGGYNQPQHF
16,NA,TRBV5-6,NA,TRBJ2-7,CASSQPERRSSYEQYF
13,NA,TRBV2,NA,TRBJ1-1,CATKWGGHTEAFF
15,TRBD2,TRBV5-4,few,TRBJ2-1,CASRFLAGGGNEQFF
11,NA,TRBV6-5,NA,TRBJ2-1,CASSSAGEQFF
14,NA,TRBV5-1,NA,TRBJ2-7,CASSLSPGTYEQYF
16,TRBD2,TRBV7-3,NA,TRBJ2-1,CASSPSPLAGENEQFF
14,NA,TRBV4-2,NA,TRBJ2-1,CASSPEGGGYEQFF
14,NA,TRBV25-1,NA,TRBJ1-4,CASSEKGGGEKLFF
15,NA,TRBV18,many,TRBJ2-3,CASSPREGSSDTQYF
15,NA,TRBV2,NA,TRBJ2-5,CASSATLRGGETQYF